This T cell receptor (beta chain) was captured in a study of cytomegalovirus exposure and HLA in healthy donors. The protocol was immunoSEQ multiplex PCR, while the TCRdb copy is restricted to in-frame clones and leaves out a portion. The sample yields about 110,000 clones, approximately 89% seen once. This CDR3 has 14 amino acids. V was trimmed by 0 bases and J by 11 bases, leaving 16 bases between them. Germline CDR1 and CDR2: LGHNA and YSLEER. Sequences were obtained from PBMCs. The V call is TRBV4-3, the J call TRBJ1-1; D is undetermined. The receptor's source is a woman between 18 and 29 years old in good health and CMV-seronegative. The CDR3 is CASSQDMSTSGAFF. The CDR3 DNA reads as TGCGCCAGCAGCCAAGATATGTCAACCTCGGGGGCTTTCTTT.